The 9 T cell receptor beta chains given below trace back to one sample, sequenced in a study of OX40 agonist ivuxolimab in advanced cancers. Repertoires were generated with immunoSEQ multiplex PCR, while TCRdb's copy carries only in-frame clones and drops some. The table records just under 65,000 clones, about four fifths of them present only once. The specimen was CD4+ or CD8+ T cells sorted from blood, collected in a trial of the OX40 agonist ivuxolimab. All receptors derive from an adult with an advanced solid tumor such as melanoma, head and neck, liver or kidney cancer.

In this sample, this clone turned up once. This chain connects TRBV6-5 to TRBJ1-1; possible D gene TRBD1, 5 bases. The ends were cut back, 6 bases at V and 4 bases at J, with 18 bases in the middle. The germline V gene encodes CDR1 MNHEY and CDR2 SVGAGI. CDR3 length: 15 amino acids. Here the CDR3 reads CASRLHRRGITEAFF. The DNA of the CDR3 is TGTGCCAGCAGGCTACATAGACGGGGGATCACTGAAGCTTTCTTT.

The chain joins TRBV4-3 to TRBJ2-7; D remains ambiguous. CDR1 is LGHNA and CDR2 is YSLEER in the germline V gene. V lost 1 base and J lost 0, with 10 bases in between. This CDR3 is 15 amino acids long. CDR3 residues: CASSQVPQSSYEQYF. The CDR3 DNA reads as TGCGCCAGCAGCCAAGTACCACAGAGCTCCTACGAGCAGTACTTC.

The chain recombines TRBV5-1 with TRBJ1-2; D is possibly TRBD1 (5 bases). This CDR3 has 15 residues. V lost 0 bases and J 4 bases, leaving 13 bases between the germline ends. Germline V gives CDR1 SGHRS, CDR2 YFSETQ. As DNA, the CDR3 is TGCGCCAGCAGCTTGGCCGGGCAGGGCCCCTATGGCTACACCTTC. Its protein product is CASSLAGQGPYGYTF.

The CDR3 sequence: CASGVGYNEQFF. DNA of the CDR3: TGTGCCAGCGGGGTTGGGTACAATGAGCAGTTCTTC. The chain links TRBV7-9 to TRBJ2-1, with D unclear. V lost 8 bases to trimming and J lost 4 bases, with 9 bases between them. Germline CDR1 reads SEHNR; CDR2 reads FQNEAQ (reference sequence). The CDR3 is 12 residues long.

The V gene is TRBV20-1, the J gene TRBJ1-1; D gene ambiguous. From germline, CDR1 is DFQATT and CDR2 SNEGSKA (reference sequence). The CDR3 spans 11 residues. The CDR3 nucleotides are TGCAGCACCAGCTGGAACACTGAAGCTTTCTTT. This translates into CSTSWNTEAFF.

The CDR3 loop reads CASSYRKQGYGNTIYF. DNA for the CDR3: TGTGCCAGCAGTTACAGGAAACAGGGGTACGGAAACACCATATATTTT. This chain uses TRBV6-5 with TRBJ1-3; TRBD1 agrees at 7 bases. The CDR3 length is 16 residues. The V and J ends lost 2 bases and 4 bases, in that order; junction bases with no gene match: 8. Germline V gene lookup returns CDR1 MNHEY and CDR2 SVGAGI.

This clone was seen more than once but under ten times. The chain links TRBV15 to TRBJ2-7; 7 bases are a match to TRBD2. CDR1 is LNHNV and CDR2 is YYDKDF in the germline V gene (reference sequence). The CDR3 has 12 residues. J was trimmed by 9 bases and V by 1 base; bases with no gene match: 3. The CDR3 DNA sequence: TGTGCCACCAGCAGAGTCGGGGGGACGCAGTACTTC. This gives the protein CATSRVGGTQYF. Filled out from reference TRBV15 and TRBJ2-7, the complete variable domain reads DAMVIQNPRYQVTQFGKPVTLSCSQTLNHNVMYWYQQKSSQAPKLLFHYYDKDFNNEADTPDNFQSRRPNTSFCFLDIRSPGLGDTAMYLCATSRVGGTQYFGPGTRLTVT.

This rearrangement joins TRBV7-8 to TRBJ2-7; 7 bases fit TRBD2. The germline V gene has CDR1 SGHVS and CDR2 FQNEAQ. V gave up 3 bases and J gave up 3 bases; unmatched junction bases: 11. The CDR3 is 16 residues long. CDR3 residues: CASSFLGGTKNYEQYF. In DNA, the CDR3 is TGTGCCAGCAGCTTTTTGGGGGGGACTAAAAACTACGAGCAGTACTTC.

V usage is TRBV2 and J usage is TRBJ1-5; 8 nucleotides line up with TRBD1. The CDR3 is made up of 14 amino acids. Germline V gives CDR1 SNHLY, CDR2 FYNNEI. The ends lost 6 bases at V and 6 bases at J; junction bases unmatched: 7. This CDR3 reads CASSGQGLSQPQHF. The CDR3 DNA sequence: TGTGCCAGCAGCGGACAGGGTCTCAGTCAGCCCCAGCATTTT.